The 28 T cell receptor beta chains below were found in one sample sequenced in a study of blood T cell repertoires in COVID-19. Method: immunoSEQ multiplex PCR; TCRdb's copy keeps in-frame clones and lacks some. The sample has around 140,000 clones, about 91% seen once. Sequenced sample: peripheral blood. The receptors here all came from a man aged 50-60 years with acute or convalescent COVID-19.

About this clone: The junction shows a germline mismatch at one end, possibly a read error. The chain has TRBV7-2 and TRBJ2-7; perhaps TRBD2 as D (5 bases). CDR3 size: 14 residues. Germline V gene lookup returns CDR1 SGHTA and CDR2 FQGNSA. The chain's CDR3 is CASSLAIGAYEQYF. The CDR3 coding sequence is TGTGCCAGCAGCCTAGCAATAGGAGCCTACGAGCAGTACTTC.

The chain links TRBV28 to TRBJ1-4; 9 bases match TRBD1. V shed 5 bases and J 7 bases; nucleotides not matched to a gene: 8. The CDR3 totals 15 residues. Per germline, CDR1 MDHEN and CDR2 SYDVKM. The CDR3 loop is CASSESTGGSEKLFF. DNA for the CDR3: TGTGCCAGCAGTGAATCGACAGGGGGTAGTGAAAAACTGTTTTTT.

The chain joins TRBV2 to TRBJ2-3; TRBD2 matches at 9 bases. CDR1 and CDR2 (germline): SNHLY, FYNNEI. The CDR3 has 15 residues. Trimming took 6 bases from V and 0 from J; bases not matched to a gene: 4. The CDR3 loop reads CASRVLAGSTDTQYF. The CDR3 region has the DNA TGTGCCAGCAGGGTACTAGCGGGTAGCACAGATACGCAGTATTTT.

V gene TRBV28 combines with J gene TRBJ1-4; no definite D call. V gave up 10 bases and J gave up 3 bases, with 6 bases separating them. Germline V gene data show CDR1 as MDHEN and CDR2 as SYDVKM. This CDR3 has 11 residues. CDR3: CATYSNEKLFF. The CDR3 bases are TGTGCCACCTATTCTAATGAAAAACTGTTTTTT.

The chain couples TRBV3-1 (or the pseudogene TRBV3-2) to TRBJ1-1; D ambiguous. Germline CDR1 LGHDT, CDR2 YNNKEL (reference sequence). The CDR3 is made up of 14 amino acids. Trimming took 6 bases from V and 1 from J, leaving 12 bases between them. CDR3 nucleotide sequence: TGTGCCAGCAGAACCAGTGGTGGGAACACTGAAGCTTTCTTT. Translated, it gives CASRTSGGNTEAFF.

The J gene is TRBJ2-1, the V gene TRBV5-4, with D maybe TRBD2 (6 bases). This CDR3 spans 16 amino acids. V gave up 4 bases and J gave up 7 bases, with 21 bases separating them. Per germline, CDR1 SGHNT and CDR2 YYREEE (reference sequence). CDR3 loop: CASSALTSNPFNEQFF. In DNA form, the CDR3 reads TGTGCCAGCAGCGCGTTAACTAGCAACCCTTTTAATGAGCAGTTCTTC.

The genes are TRBV5-1 and TRBJ2-7; 9 nucleotides match TRBD2. The CDR3 totals 13 residues. Looked up from germline, CDR1 is SGHRS and CDR2 is YFSETQ. The J segment lost 5 bases and the V segment lost 4 bases, leaving 4 bases of the junction unmatched. CDR3 amino acids: CASSRGLADEQYF. CDR3 sequence (DNA): TGCGCCAGCAGCCGGGGACTAGCAGACGAGCAGTACTTC.

This chain connects TRBV30 to TRBJ2-7, with D maybe TRBD1 (5 bases). This CDR3 has 11 residues. Deletions cut 5 bases from V and 2 bases from J, with 7 bases between. Per germline, CDR1 GTSNPN and CDR2 SVGIG (reference sequence). CDR3 residues: CAWARAYEQYF. In DNA, the CDR3 is TGTGCCTGGGCCAGGGCCTACGAGCAGTACTTC. The full variable domain, in which reference TRBV30 and TRBJ2-7 provide the parts outside the CDR3, is SQTIHQWPATLVQPVGSPLSLECTVEGTSNPNLYWYRQAAGRGLQLLFYSVGIGQISSEVPQNLSASRPQDRQFILSSKKLLLSDSGFYLCAWARAYEQYFGPGTRLTVT.

This chain uses TRBV6-2 or TRBV6-3 with TRBJ2-1; the D gene is possibly TRBD1 (6 bases). V was shortened by 2 bases and J by 1 base, with 21 bases between the two germline ends. Germline V gene sequence: CDR1 MNHEY, CDR2 SVGEGT. The CDR3 runs 19 residues. This CDR3 reads CASSYRGTIRVGSYNEQFF. Here the CDR3 DNA reads TGTGCCAGCAGTTACAGGGGGACGATACGTGTGGGATCCTACAATGAGCAGTTCTTC.

The rearrangement uses TRBV2 and TRBJ1-2, with 7 nucleotides matching TRBD1. Germline V lookup: CDR1 SNHLY, CDR2 FYNNEI. The ends lost 6 bases at V and 0 bases at J; junction bases unmatched: 7. The CDR3 contains 15 residues. DNA for the CDR3: TGTGCCAGCAGGGAGGGACAGAACCCTAACTATGGCTACACCTTC. Protein: CASREGQNPNYGYTF. Based on the CDR3 plus reference TRBV2 and TRBJ1-2, the full variable domain is EPEVTQTPSHQVTQMGQEVILRCVPISNHLYFYWYRQILGQKVEFLVSFYNNEISEKSEIFDDQFSVERPDGSNFTLKIRSTKLEDSAMYFCASREGQNPNYGYTFGSGTRLTVV.

J is TRBJ2-5 and V is TRBV5-1; TRBD1 agrees at 10 bases. Germline V CDR1 and CDR2: SGHRS, YFSETQ. This CDR3 has 16 amino acids. V lost 4 bases to trimming and J lost 1 base; unmatched junction nucleotides: 7. CDR3 sequence (DNA): TGCGCCAGCAGCCCCGGACAGGGGGAACTCCAAGAGACCCAGTACTTC. Translation gives CASSPGQGELQETQYF.

V and J are TRBV7-8 and TRBJ1-6; the D gene is possibly TRBD1 (6 bases). The germline CDR1 and CDR2 sequences are SGHVS and FQNEAQ. The CDR3 covers 15 residues. V lost 2 bases, J lost 7 bases, and 12 bases lay in between. The CDR3 nucleotides read TGTGCCAGCAGCTTATACAGGGCCGTGAATTCACCCCTCCACTTT. Protein: CASSLYRAVNSPLHF.

The chain uses TRBV3-1 (or the pseudogene TRBV3-2) and TRBJ1-6; D not resolved. Germline CDR1 reads LGHDT; CDR2 reads YNNKEL (reference sequence). The CDR3 sequence is 17 residues long. Between the trimmed V and J ends, which lost 4 bases and 0 bases, there was a span of 13 bases. CDR3 bases: TGTGCCAGCAGCCCTTTCTTACCGAGCTCCTATAATTCACCCCTCCACTTT. Protein sequence: CASSPFLPSSYNSPLHF.

Worth noting for this clone: The sample contains more than one DNA sequence encoding this CDR3. The V call is TRBV5-1, the J call TRBJ1-5, with a weak D call TRBD1 (6 bases). The CDR3 is made up of 15 amino acids. Trimming shortened V by 0 bases and J by 4 bases, and 11 bases separated the two germline ends. Germline assignment: CDR1 SGHRS and CDR2 YFSETQ. CDR3 loop: CASSLEGGGNQPQHF. In DNA form, the CDR3 reads TGCGCCAGCAGCTTGGAAGGGGGTGGTAATCAGCCCCAGCATTTT.

V is TRBV5-5 and J is TRBJ2-2, with D perhaps TRBD2 (6 bases). The V end was cut by 6 bases, the J end by 3 bases, with 9 bases between. This CDR3 region has 13 residues. Germline V lookup: CDR1 SGHKS, CDR2 YYEKEE (reference sequence). CDR3 nucleotides: TGTGCCAGCACCGGGAGCTACACCGGGGAGCTGTTTTTT. Its protein is CASTGSYTGELFF. The entire variable domain, with the rest obtained from reference TRBV5-5 and TRBJ2-2, is as follows: DAGVTQSPTHLIKTRGQQVTLRCSPISGHKSVSWYQQVLGQGPQFIFQYYEKEERGRGNFPDRFSARQFPNYSSELNVNALLLGDSALYLCASTGSYTGELFFGEGSRLTVL.

CDR3 nucleotides: TGTGCCAGCTCACAACTAACACCGGGACAGGGGGACCTTGCTTTCTTT. Its translation: CASSQLTPGQGDLAFF. The chain recombines TRBV18 with TRBJ1-1; 11 bases are shared with TRBD1. The CDR3 is made up of 16 amino acids. Germline-derived CDR1 and CDR2 are KGHSH and LQKENI. V trimming: 4 bases; J trimming: 11 bases; junction bases outside the gene matches: 15.

Here the CDR3 reads CASSFSEKLFF. CDR3 DNA sequence: TGTGCCAGCAGTTTCTCTGAAAAACTGTTTTTT. The rearrangement links TRBV28 to TRBJ1-4; D not certain. The V gene lost 3 bases and the J gene lost 7 bases, with 3 bases spanning the gap. The CDR3 loop spans 11 amino acids. Germline lookup yields CDR1 MDHEN and CDR2 SYDVKM.

The gene calls are TRBV6-4 and TRBJ2-3; 8 bases fit TRBD1. This CDR3 spans 14 amino acids. V lost 4 bases, J lost 6 bases, and 6 bases stayed unmatched. Germline CDR1 reads MRHNA; CDR2 reads SNTAGT. Written as DNA, the CDR3 is TGTGCCAGCAGTGCGACAGGGGTTCGGGATACGCAGTATTTT. Translating it yields CASSATGVRDTQYF.

This sequence joins TRBV5-6 and TRBJ1-4; no firm D call. This CDR3 has 14 residues. Trimming cost V 6 bases and J 10 bases, with 19 bases left between them. Germline CDR1 reads SGHDT; CDR2 reads YYEEEE. The CDR3 DNA follows: TGTGCCAGCAAAATTCAAAGGGAGGATGGAAAACTGTTTTTT. This encodes CASKIQREDGKLFF.

The V call is TRBV11-2, the J call TRBJ1-1; no definite D call. V lost 3 bases to trimming and J lost 1 base, with 9 bases between them. Looked up from germline, CDR1 is SGHAT and CDR2 is FQNNGV. The CDR3 has 14 amino acids. The CDR3 sequence: CASSLGVSNTEAFF. CDR3 coding DNA: TGTGCCAGCAGCTTGGGAGTGTCGAACACTGAAGCTTTCTTT.

CDR3 in amino acids: CASSLSTGGSTEAFF. Here the CDR3 DNA reads TGTGCCAGCAGCTTATCTACGGGTGGTAGCACTGAAGCTTTCTTT. The gene calls are TRBV11-3 and TRBJ1-1; D gene unclear. The CDR3 extends over 15 amino acids. V lost 2 bases and J 4 bases, leaving 14 bases between the germline ends. CDR1 SGHNT and CDR2 YENEEA come from the germline V gene.

The V call is TRBV3-1 (or the pseudogene TRBV3-2), the J call TRBJ2-1, with TRBD2 identical over 11 bases. The trim removed 0 bases at V and 6 bases at J, leaving 7 bases unmatched. The CDR3 covers 17 residues. Germline V gene data show CDR1 as LGHDT and CDR2 as YNNKEL (reference sequence). The CDR3 region has the DNA TGTGCCAGCAGCCAAGATCGGGCCCTAGCGGGAGGCAATGAGCAGTTCTTC. Translation: CASSQDRALAGGNEQFF.

In this sample, this clone turned up a few times. Germline is not matched at one junction end, which may reflect a read error. V usage is TRBV7-7 and J usage is TRBJ2-5; TRBD2 agrees at 7 bases. The CDR3 is made up of 15 amino acids. Germline assignment: CDR1 SSHAT and CDR2 FNYEAQ (reference sequence). The CDR3 coding sequence is TGTGCTAGCAGCTTAAGGCAGGGCGGGGGAGAGACCCAGTACTTC. It is translated as CASSLRQGGGETQYF.

The chain recombines TRBV3-1 (or the pseudogene TRBV3-2) with TRBJ2-1, with TRBD1 matching 8 bases. The germline V gene encodes CDR1 LGHDT and CDR2 YNNKEL (reference sequence). Trimming removed 4 bases from V and 6 bases from J; junction bases left unmatched: 11. CDR3 length: 16 amino acids. The CDR3 loop reads CASSLSPGQVSNEQFF. DNA of the CDR3: TGTGCCAGCAGCCTGTCCCCGGGACAGGTAAGCAATGAGCAGTTCTTC.

The CDR3 region is CASGLVSVGNTIYF. The CDR3 DNA reads TGTGCTAGTGGTTTGGTATCAGTCGGAAACACCATATATTTT. The rearrangement uses TRBV12-5 and TRBJ1-3, with D unclear. Germline CDR1 and CDR2: LGHNT and FRNRAP. The CDR3 sequence is 14 residues long. Deletions cut 0 bases from V and 4 bases from J, with 7 bases between.

The chain combines TRBV5-1 with TRBJ2-5; 9 bases map to TRBD1. This CDR3 region has 15 residues. V shed 1 base and J 2 bases; nucleotides not matched to a gene: 3. Germline CDR1 and CDR2: SGHRS and YFSETQ. The DNA for the CDR3 is TGCGCCAGCAGCTTGATGGGACAGGGTCAAGAGACCCAGTACTTC. It encodes CASSLMGQGQETQYF.

The chain recombines TRBV18 with TRBJ1-3; 7 positions match TRBD1. V shed 2 bases and J 4 bases; nucleotides not matched to a gene: 5. Germline lookup yields CDR1 KGHSH and CDR2 LQKENI. CDR3 length: 15 amino acids. The CDR3 sequence is CASSPNTGDGNTIYF. CDR3 DNA: TGTGCCAGCTCACCAAATACAGGGGACGGAAACACCATATATTTT.

V gene TRBV9 combines with J gene TRBJ2-5; tentative D call: TRBD2 (5 bases). Germline CDR1 and CDR2: SGDLS and YYNGEE. The V gene lost 2 bases and the J gene lost 1 base, with 9 bases spanning the gap. The CDR3 covers 14 residues. The DNA for the CDR3 is TGTGCCAGCAGCGTTCAGAGCGGCCAAGAGACCCAGTACTTC. Translated: CASSVQSGQETQYF.